This T cell receptor beta chain was observed in a study of shared clonotypes between healthy human individuals. The wider study: A donor's plate count was three for CD4 naive and three for CD4 memory; CD8 naive had two and CD8 memory one.

Findings and caveats of the study: Among donors, the sharing of clonotypes was expected to be influenced by sequencing depth. With a few donors compared, about 5% of naive CD4 clonotypes were shared.

All of the donors resided in Nashville, Tennessee, and each was a Caucasian adult. This clone was seen a handful of times. Antigen specificity is unknown. The same CDR3 can be traced to other DNA sequences in this sample. Trimming stripped 5 bases from V and 4 bases from J, with 6 bases between. This CDR3 is built from 11 residues. Per the germline V gene, CDR1 is MDHEN and CDR2 is SYDVKM. Clones were sequenced by immunoSEQ multiplex PCR, and TCRdb holds only the in-frame ones, with some missing. The top ten hold around 0.13% of the sample, which has 2,100,000 or so clones, more than 90% seen once. The source is a man between 18 and 35 years old in good health. The sample consisted of naive CD4+ T cells sorted from blood. Sample subset: CD45RA+ positively selected. The chain joins TRBV28 to TRBJ2-7; D is uncertain. The CDR3 loop is CASSLTYEQYF. The CDR3 nucleotides are TGTGCCAGCAGTCTCACATACGAGCAGTACTTC.